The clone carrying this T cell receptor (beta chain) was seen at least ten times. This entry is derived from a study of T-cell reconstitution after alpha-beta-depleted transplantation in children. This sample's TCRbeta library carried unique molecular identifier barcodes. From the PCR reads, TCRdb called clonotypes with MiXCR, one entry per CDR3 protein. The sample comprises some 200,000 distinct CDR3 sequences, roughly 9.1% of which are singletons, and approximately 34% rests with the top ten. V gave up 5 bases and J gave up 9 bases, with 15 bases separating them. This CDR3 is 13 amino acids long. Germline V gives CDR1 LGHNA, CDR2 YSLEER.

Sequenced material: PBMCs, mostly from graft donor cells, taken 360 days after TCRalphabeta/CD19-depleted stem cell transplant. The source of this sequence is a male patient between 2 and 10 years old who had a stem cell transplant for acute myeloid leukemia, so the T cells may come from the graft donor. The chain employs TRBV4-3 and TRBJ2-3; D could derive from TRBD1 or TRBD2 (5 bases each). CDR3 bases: TGCGCCAGCAGCTCTTCATATGGGGACACGCAGTATTTT. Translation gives CASSSSYGDTQYF.